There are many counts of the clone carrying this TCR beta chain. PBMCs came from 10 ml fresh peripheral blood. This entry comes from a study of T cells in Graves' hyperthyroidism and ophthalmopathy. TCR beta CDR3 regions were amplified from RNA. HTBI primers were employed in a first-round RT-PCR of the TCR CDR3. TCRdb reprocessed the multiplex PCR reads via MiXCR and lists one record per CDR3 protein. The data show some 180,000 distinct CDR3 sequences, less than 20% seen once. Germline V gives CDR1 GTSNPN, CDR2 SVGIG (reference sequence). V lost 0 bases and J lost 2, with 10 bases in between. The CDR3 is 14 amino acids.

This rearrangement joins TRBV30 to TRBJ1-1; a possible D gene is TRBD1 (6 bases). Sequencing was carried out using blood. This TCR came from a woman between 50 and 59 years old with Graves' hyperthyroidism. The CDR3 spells CAWSVGTLNTEAFF. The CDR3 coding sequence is TGTGCCTGGAGTGTGGGGACACTAAACACTGAAGCTTTCTTT.